The next 11 T cell receptor beta chains were all read from a single sample in a study of radiation and T cells in renal cell carcinoma. The time point is: baseline pretreatment blood. The treatment denotes: 15 Gy SBRT to primary tumor, nephrectomy 4 weeks later. Repertoires were generated with immunoSEQ multiplex PCR, while TCRdb's copy carries only in-frame clones and drops some. In the table there are approximately 100,000 clones, 65% to 90% of which are singletons. Here the sequenced sample was blood, taken from a patient whose treatment included radiotherapy and nephrectomy. The receptor source for this set is a man between 50 and 59 years old with renal cell carcinoma.

V and J are TRBV4-2 and TRBJ2-6, with D possibly matching TRBD2 (7 bases). Trimming pared 0 bases from V and 1 base from J, leaving 25 bases between. The CDR3 spans 22 residues. Germline values: CDR1 LGHNA, CDR2 YNFKEQ. CDR3 loop: CASSQEWPRGRSDESGANVLTF. CDR3 sequence (DNA): TGTGCCAGCAGCCAAGAATGGCCGCGGGGGCGAAGTGATGAGTCTGGGGCCAACGTCCTGACTTTC.

This clone was seen just once. This rearrangement joins TRBV6-1 to TRBJ2-5, with 8 bases fitting TRBD1. Trimming removed 7 bases from V and 4 bases from J; junction bases left unmatched: 5. This CDR3 spans 13 amino acids. Germline values: CDR1 MNHNS, CDR2 SASEGT. CDR3 protein: CASNKDRGETQYF. The DNA for the CDR3 is TGTGCCAGCAACAAAGACAGGGGAGAGACCCAGTACTTC.

CDR3 region: CASTGDKSNEKLFF. Here the CDR3 DNA reads TGTGCCAGCACAGGGGACAAGTCTAATGAAAAACTGTTTTTT. V is TRBV25-1 and J is TRBJ1-4; tentatively, D is TRBD1 (6 bases). Germline V gene data show CDR1 as MGHDK and CDR2 as SYGVNS. CDR3 length equals 14 residues. V shed 7 bases and J shed 3 bases, with 12 bases lying between them.

This clone showed up just a few times. This rearrangement joins TRBV19 to TRBJ1-5; D perhaps matches TRBD1 (6 bases). The CDR3 contains 13 residues. V shed 5 bases and J shed 6 bases, with 11 bases lying between them. Germline CDR1 is LNHDA and CDR2 is SQIVND (reference sequence). The CDR3 protein is CASSFRGPQPQHF. The CDR3 DNA reads as TGTGCCAGTAGTTTCAGGGGTCCTCAGCCCCAGCATTTT.

This sequence joins TRBV9 and TRBJ1-4, with D perhaps matching TRBD1 (5 bases). Trimming took 1 base from V and 10 from J, leaving 11 bases between them. The germline CDR1 and CDR2 sequences are SGDLS and YYNGEE. The CDR3 runs 13 residues. The CDR3 loop reads CASSVSGTAKLFF. CDR3 sequence (DNA): TGTGCCAGCAGCGTAAGCGGGACGGCAAAACTGTTTTTT.

The chain uses TRBV2 and TRBJ2-7; weak D call: TRBD2 (7 bases). The CDR3 sequence is 14 residues long. Looked up from germline, CDR1 is SNHLY and CDR2 is FYNNEI. CDR3 in amino acids: CALKRGGVPYEQYF. The CDR3 DNA follows: TGTGCTCTCAAGCGAGGGGGGGTACCCTACGAGCAGTACTTC.

The rearrangement links TRBV7-9 to TRBJ2-1, with TRBD2 identical over 14 bases. V shed 5 bases, J shed 9 bases, and the junction held 6 bases outside the gene matches. Germline values: CDR1 SEHNR, CDR2 FQNEAQ (reference sequence). CDR3 length equals 15 residues. The DNA for the CDR3 is TGTGCCAGCAGCCAGACTAGCGGGAGGGCTGGTGAGCAGTTCTTC. Translation: CASSQTSGRAGEQFF.

The V gene is TRBV14, the J gene TRBJ1-2; no reliable D call. This CDR3 contains 13 residues. V was pared by 4 bases and J by 4 bases, with 10 bases between. Germline V lookup: CDR1 SGHDN, CDR2 FVKESK. CDR3 coding DNA: TGTGCCAGCAGCCCGACTGCTTTCTATGGCTACACCTTC. It codes for CASSPTAFYGYTF.

In this sample, this clone turned up a few times. The chain uses TRBV7-9 and TRBJ1-2; a weak D match, TRBD1 (5 bases). CDR3 size: 13 residues. From germline, CDR1 is SEHNR and CDR2 FQNEAQ (reference sequence). The V gene lost 1 base and the J gene lost 6 bases, with 9 bases spanning the gap. The CDR3 nucleotides are TGTGCCAGCAGCTTAGACCCAGGGCATGGCTACACCTTC. Translation: CASSLDPGHGYTF.

V is TRBV7-9 and J is TRBJ2-3; perhaps TRBD2 as D (5 bases). In germline, CDR1 is SEHNR, CDR2 FQNEAQ (reference sequence). V was shortened by 5 bases and J by 2 bases, with 17 bases between the two germline ends. This CDR3 has 16 amino acids. CDR3 loop: CASSDRGTRPTDTQYF. CDR3 nucleotides: TGTGCCAGCAGCGACCGGGGAACGCGTCCCACAGATACGCAGTATTTT.

The gene calls are TRBV5-6 and TRBJ2-5, with 8 bases fitting TRBD1. CDR1 is SGHDT and CDR2 is YYEEEE in the germline V gene. With 4 bases clipped from V and 7 bases from J, the junction kept 9 bases outside the gene matches. The CDR3 sequence is 14 residues long. CDR3 residues: CASSPTGQGGTQYF. The CDR3 nucleotides read TGTGCCAGCAGCCCTACAGGACAGGGCGGGACCCAGTACTTC.